Presented here are 21 T cell receptor beta chains from one specimen sequenced in a study of T cell responses to AZD1222 COVID-19 vaccine. Data came from immunoSEQ multiplex PCR; TCRdb stores just in-frame clones and leaves some out. The sample holds 180,000 or so clones, 90% to 95% seen once. Here the sequenced sample was peripheral blood, taken 28 days after the second AZD1222 dose. All receptors derive from an adult who received the AZD1222 COVID-19 vaccine.

The chain recombines TRBV5-1 with TRBJ2-3, with 11 bases identical to TRBD2. Germline CDR1 reads SGHRS; CDR2 reads YFSETQ. J lost 1 base, V lost 7 bases, and 11 bases had no gene match. The CDR3 spans 17 residues. CDR3 in amino acids: CASGTSGGTSGTDTQYF. CDR3 nucleotides: TGCGCCAGCGGAACTAGCGGGGGAACCTCGGGCACAGATACGCAGTATTTT.

V gene TRBV3-1 (or the pseudogene TRBV3-2) combines with J gene TRBJ1-2; TRBD1 matches at 7 bases. The CDR3 has 16 residues. Germline loops: CDR1 LGHDT, CDR2 YNNKEL (reference sequence). V was pared by 0 bases and J by 7 bases, with 11 bases of the junction left unmatched. Here the CDR3 reads CASSQEQYRGFSGYTF. The DNA of the CDR3 is TGTGCCAGCAGCCAAGAGCAATACAGGGGATTCTCTGGCTACACCTTC.

The chain uses TRBV5-1 and TRBJ2-5; 11 bases map to TRBD1. The V gene end was trimmed by 0 bases and the J gene end by 4 bases; junction bases not matched to a gene: 5. The CDR3 is 16 amino acids. Germline CDR1 reads SGHRS; CDR2 reads YFSETQ. The CDR3 sequence: CASSLGTGGKGETQYF. The CDR3 DNA sequence: TGCGCCAGCAGCTTGGGGACAGGGGGCAAGGGAGAGACCCAGTACTTC.

This chain links TRBV7-2 with TRBJ1-2; 7 bases are shared with TRBD1. The CDR3 loop spans 14 amino acids. Looked up from germline, CDR1 is SGHTA and CDR2 is FQGNSA. The V segment lost 5 bases and the J segment 0 bases; nucleotides outside the gene matches: 3. In nucleotides, the CDR3 is TGTGCCAGCAGCCTAGGGGGCCCTAACTATGGCTACACCTTC. Its translation: CASSLGGPNYGYTF.

The J gene is TRBJ1-1, the V gene TRBV18; 8 bases are shared with TRBD1. With 6 bases clipped from V and 4 bases from J, the junction kept 13 bases outside the gene matches. This CDR3 has 16 residues. CDR1 is KGHSH and CDR2 is LQKENI in the germline V gene. The CDR3 nucleotides are TGTGCCAGCTCGCTCCATCGGACAGGGAGGGGCACTGAAGCTTTCTTT. Translated: CASSLHRTGRGTEAFF.

The V and J genes are TRBV9 and TRBJ2-7, with D tentatively TRBD1 or TRBD2 (6 bases each). CDR1 is SGDLS, CDR2 YYNGEE, per germline. The CDR3 sequence is 14 residues long. V was pared by 0 bases and J by 5 bases, with 12 bases between. CDR3 protein: CASSVGGAWHEQYF. The DNA of the CDR3 is TGTGCCAGCAGCGTAGGGGGGGCTTGGCACGAGCAGTACTTC.

This rearrangement joins TRBV6-2 or TRBV6-3 to TRBJ2-5; 8 bases agree with TRBD1. The CDR3 runs 13 residues. Germline CDR1 and CDR2: MNHEY and SVGEGT. V shed 5 bases and J 4 bases; nucleotides not matched to a gene: 3. CDR3 nucleotide sequence: TGTGCCAGCAGTGACAGGGGTGGAGAGACCCAGTACTTC. Translation gives CASSDRGGETQYF.

The chain is built from TRBV2 and TRBJ1-4; no clear D gene. The germline V and J ends were trimmed by 4 bases and 8 bases, with 14 bases remaining between them. CDR3 size: 14 residues. CDR1 and CDR2 from the germline V gene are SNHLY and FYNNEI. CDR3 residues: CASSAGEPGEKLFF. CDR3 DNA: TGTGCCAGCAGTGCTGGGGAACCGGGGGAAAAACTGTTTTTT. Combining the CDR3 with reference TRBV2 and TRBJ1-4 gives the whole variable domain EPEVTQTPSHQVTQMGQEVILRCVPISNHLYFYWYRQILGQKVEFLVSFYNNEISEKSEIFDDQFSVERPDGSNFTLKIRSTKLEDSAMYFCASSAGEPGEKLFFGSGTQLSVL.

The chain recombines TRBV4-2 with TRBJ2-7; TRBD2 might be the D (5 bases). V was trimmed by 1 base and J by 2 bases, leaving 12 bases between them. Germline-derived CDR1 and CDR2 are LGHNA and YNFKEQ. CDR3 length: 15 amino acids. CDR3 bases: TGTGCCAGCAGCCAAGTTGGTCAGGAGGCCTACGAGCAGTACTTC. Translated: CASSQVGQEAYEQYF.

The J gene is TRBJ1-2, the V gene TRBV14; TRBD1 aligns across 7 bases. The CDR3 is 15 residues long. The germline CDR1 and CDR2 sequences are SGHDN and FVKESK. J gave up 4 bases and V 4 bases, and 9 bases lay outside the gene matches. This chain's CDR3 is CASSPYRGDTYGYTF. CDR3 coding DNA: TGTGCCAGCAGCCCGTACAGGGGTGACACCTATGGCTACACCTTC.

The CDR3 sequence is CASSLGLSSYNEQFF. In DNA form, the CDR3 reads TGTGCCAGCAGCTTAGGGTTGAGCTCCTACAATGAGCAGTTCTTC. The chain links TRBV5-8 to TRBJ2-1; D remains ambiguous. CDR1 is SGHTS, CDR2 YDEGEE, per germline. This CDR3 region has 15 residues. Trimming stripped 2 bases from V and 0 bases from J, with 9 bases between.

The V and J genes are TRBV6-2 or TRBV6-3 and TRBJ2-5; 8 bases are a match to TRBD1. Germline V lookup: CDR1 MNHEY, CDR2 SVGEGT. This CDR3 region has 15 residues. V lost 4 bases, J lost 8 bases, and 12 bases stayed unmatched. CDR3 DNA sequence: TGTGCCAGCAGTTTCCGGACAGGGCCCTGGGGAACCCAGTACTTC. As protein: CASSFRTGPWGTQYF.

The chain links TRBV4-1 to TRBJ1-2, with TRBD1 matching 8 bases. Germline V gene lookup returns CDR1 MGHRA and CDR2 YSYEKL. The CDR3 length is 14 residues. Trimming took 3 bases from V and 9 from J; bases not matched to a gene: 9. The CDR3 bases are TGCGCCAGCAGCCAGGATCAAGACAGGGGTCGCTACACCTTC. Amino acid sequence: CASSQDQDRGRYTF.

This sequence joins TRBV18 and TRBJ1-2; D gene ambiguous. Germline V gene lookup returns CDR1 KGHSH and CDR2 LQKENI. Trimming cost V 2 bases and J 6 bases, with 13 bases left between them. The CDR3 runs 14 residues. The chain's CDR3 is CASSPSTREHGYTF. The CDR3 DNA is TGTGCCAGCTCACCATCCACAAGGGAGCATGGCTACACCTTC.

The genes are TRBV5-1 and TRBJ2-7; the D gene is possibly TRBD1 (5 bases). This CDR3 region has 14 residues. Germline loops: CDR1 SGHRS, CDR2 YFSETQ. Deletions cut 6 bases from V and 4 bases from J, with 17 bases between. CDR3 coding DNA: TGCGCCAGCAAGCAATTGACAGACGCGTACGAGCAGTACTTC. Translation gives CASKQLTDAYEQYF.

CDR3 sequence reads: CASSLSIQGSYGYTF. DNA for the CDR3: TGTGCCAGCAGTTTATCAATACAGGGCAGCTATGGCTACACCTTC. The V and J genes are TRBV27 and TRBJ1-2; perhaps TRBD1 as D (6 bases). The V gene's germline CDR1 is MNHEY and CDR2 SMNVEV (reference sequence). The CDR3 runs to 15 residues. Between the trimmed V and J ends, which lost 0 bases and 4 bases, there was a span of 12 bases.

The rearrangement joins TRBV27 to TRBJ1-1; perhaps TRBD1 as D (6 bases). V was cut by 6 bases and J by 3 bases, with 14 bases left in between. The germline gives CDR1 MNHEY, CDR2 SMNVEV (reference sequence). This CDR3 comprises 14 residues. CDR3 loop: CASRKTGTYTEAFF. The CDR3 nucleotides are TGTGCCAGCAGGAAGACAGGTACTTACACTGAAGCTTTCTTT.

In nucleotides, the CDR3 is TGCGCCAGCAGCTTGGACGCGCAGGGTTTGATCGGAAATTCACCCCTCCACTTT. Protein product: CASSLDAQGLIGNSPLHF. The genes are TRBV5-1 and TRBJ1-6; D may be TRBD1 (5 bases). Trimming took 0 bases from V and 7 from J, leaving 20 bases between them. The CDR3 has 18 amino acids. Germline values: CDR1 SGHRS, CDR2 YFSETQ.

This rearrangement joins TRBV5-8 to TRBJ1-5; 10 nucleotides match TRBD1. The germline V gene encodes CDR1 SGHTS and CDR2 YDEGEE. The CDR3 consists of 13 residues. After removal of 4 bases from V and 9 bases from J, the junction contained 4 bases not matched to a gene. CDR3 amino acids: CASSRDRGRPQHF. In DNA, the CDR3 is TGTGCCAGCAGCCGGGACAGGGGTCGGCCCCAGCATTTT.

This clone was observed a few times. The chain combines TRBV5-1 with TRBJ2-1; 10 nucleotides match TRBD1. Germline CDR1 is SGHRS and CDR2 is YFSETQ. This CDR3 comprises 15 residues. Trimming at V came to 3 bases and at J to 2 bases, leaving 2 bases not matched to a gene. The CDR3 coding sequence is TGCGCCAGCAGCTGGGGGACAGGGGCCTACAATGAGCAGTTCTTC. It translates to CASSWGTGAYNEQFF. The full variable domain, completed using reference TRBV5-1 and TRBJ2-1, is KAGVTQTPRYLIKTRGQQVTLSCSPISGHRSVSWYQQTPGQGLQFLFEYFSETQRNKGNFPGRFSGRQFSNSRSEMNVSTLELGDSALYLCASSWGTGAYNEQFFGPGTRLTVL.

V is TRBV4-2 and J is TRBJ1-1; no reliable D call. CDR1 and CDR2 from the germline V gene are LGHNA and YNFKEQ. The V gene lost 3 bases and the J gene lost 3 bases, with 8 bases spanning the gap. The CDR3 length is 13 residues. CDR3 DNA sequence: TGTGCCAGCAGCCACCGACAAGACACTGAAGCTTTCTTT. This encodes CASSHRQDTEAFF.